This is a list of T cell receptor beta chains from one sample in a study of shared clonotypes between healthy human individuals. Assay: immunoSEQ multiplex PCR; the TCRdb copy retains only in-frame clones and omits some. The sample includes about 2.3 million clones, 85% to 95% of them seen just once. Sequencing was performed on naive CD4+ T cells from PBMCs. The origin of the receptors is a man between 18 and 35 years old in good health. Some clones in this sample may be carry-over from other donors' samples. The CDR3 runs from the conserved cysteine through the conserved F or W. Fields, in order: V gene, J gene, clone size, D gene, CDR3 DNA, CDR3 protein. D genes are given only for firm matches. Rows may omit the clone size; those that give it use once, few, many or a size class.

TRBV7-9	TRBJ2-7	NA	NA	TGTGCCAGCAGCTTAGCTGGACCTGACGAGCAGTACTTC	CASSLAGPDEQYF
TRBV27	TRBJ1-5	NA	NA	TGTGCCAGCAGGGGGGGGAGTAGCAATCAGCCCCAGCATTTT	CASRGGSSNQPQHF
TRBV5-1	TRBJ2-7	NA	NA	TGCGCCAGCAGCTTGGGGCCCCCCCGGGACGGCTACGAGCAGTACTTC	CASSLGPPRDGYEQYF
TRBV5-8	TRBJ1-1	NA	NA	TGTGCCAGCAGCTTTGAACAGAACACTGAAGCTTTCTTT	CASSFEQNTEAFF
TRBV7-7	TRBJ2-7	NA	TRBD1	TGTGCCAGCAGCCCCGGACAGGGGGCCATCGAGCAGTACTTC	CASSPGQGAIEQYF
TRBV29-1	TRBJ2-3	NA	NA	TGCAGCGCACTGCCGAACACAGATACGCAGTATTTT	CSALPNTDTQYF
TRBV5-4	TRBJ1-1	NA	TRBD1	TGTGCCAGCAGCGTCCCGACAGGGGGCGCGGGAGCTTTCTTT	CASSVPTGGAGAFF
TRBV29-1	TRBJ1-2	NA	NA	TGCAGCGTGACCCCTCTTTTTCTTACTAACTATGGCTACACCTTC	CSVTPLFLTNYGYTF
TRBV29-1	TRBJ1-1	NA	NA	TGCAGCGTTGGGAGGCAGGCTCGGACTGAAGCTTTCTTT	CSVGRQARTEAFF
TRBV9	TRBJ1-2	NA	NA	TGTGCCAGCAGCGGACAGATTTCTAACTATGGCTACACCTTC	CASSGQISNYGYTF
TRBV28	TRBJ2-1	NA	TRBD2	TGTGCCAGTACCGGGACTAGCGTAGGTGAGCAGTTCTTC	CASTGTSVGEQFF
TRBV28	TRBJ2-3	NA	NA	TGTGCCACTCGAGGGGGGCGGCATAGCACAGATACGCAGTATTTT	CATRGGRHSTDTQYF
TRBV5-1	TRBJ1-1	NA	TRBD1	TGCGCCAGCAGCTGGACAGGGGGCGGTACTGAAGCTTTCTTT	CASSWTGGGTEAFF
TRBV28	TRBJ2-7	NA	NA	TGTGCCAGCAGCTTGAGGCCCAGGGTCTACGAGCAGTACTTC	CASSLRPRVYEQYF
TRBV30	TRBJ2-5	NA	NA	TGTGCCTGGAGTGTACTGAGGACCCAGTACTTC	CAWSVLRTQYF
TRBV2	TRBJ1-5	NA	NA	TGTGCCAGCAGTGAGTCTTTAAGTGGCAATCAGCCCCAGCATTTT	CASSESLSGNQPQHF
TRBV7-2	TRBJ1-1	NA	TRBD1	TGTGCCAGCAGCCCACAGGACAGGGTAAGGAACACTGAAGCTTTCTTT	CASSPQDRVRNTEAFF
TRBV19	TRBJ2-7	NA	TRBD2	TGTGCCAGTAGTTCTCCGGGGGGGCCGTTTTACGAGCAGTACTTC	CASSSPGGPFYEQYF
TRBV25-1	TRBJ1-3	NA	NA	TGTGCCAGCAGTGCGGAGAACTCTGGAAACACCATATATTTT	CASSAENSGNTIYF
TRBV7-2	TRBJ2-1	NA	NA	TGTGCCAGCAGCTCCCTTGGGGGCCGATTGGGTGAGCAGTTCTTC	CASSSLGGRLGEQFF
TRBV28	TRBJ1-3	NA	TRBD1	TGTGCCAGCAGTTTATGGGTACAGGGGGCTGGAAACACCATATATTTT	CASSLWVQGAGNTIYF
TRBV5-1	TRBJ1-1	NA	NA	TGCGCCAGCAGCTTGGAAGGCAGGCGAAACACTGAAGCTTTCTTT	CASSLEGRRNTEAFF
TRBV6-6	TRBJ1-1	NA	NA	TGTGCCAGTTTGAACAGGGCGAACACTGAAGCTTTCTTT	CASLNRANTEAFF
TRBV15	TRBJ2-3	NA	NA	TGTGCCACCAGCAGAGTGGCGGGAAGGACGGATACGCAGTATTTT	CATSRVAGRTDTQYF
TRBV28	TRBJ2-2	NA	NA	TGTGCCAGCACCCACTACCCGAACACCGGGGAGCTGTTTTTT	CASTHYPNTGELFF
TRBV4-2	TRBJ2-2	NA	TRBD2	TGTGCCAGCAGCCAAGATCAAACTAGCGGGAGCAGAGACACCGGGGAGCTGTTTTTT	CASSQDQTSGSRDTGELFF
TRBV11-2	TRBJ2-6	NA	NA	TGTGCCAGCAGCTTAGATCTTTACGCCTCTGGGGCCAACGTCCTGACTTTC	CASSLDLYASGANVLTF
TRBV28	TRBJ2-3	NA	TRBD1	TGTGCCAGCAGTTCGACAGGGGTTTACCCAGATACGCAGTATTTT	CASSSTGVYPDTQYF
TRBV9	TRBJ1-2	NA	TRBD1	TGTGCCAGCAGCATTACAGGGGAAGGCTATGGCTACACCTTC	CASSITGEGYGYTF
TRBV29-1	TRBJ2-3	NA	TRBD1	TGCAGCGGGGACAGGGGGACAGATACGCAGTATTTT	CSGDRGTDTQYF
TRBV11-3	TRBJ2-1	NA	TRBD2	TGTGCCAGCAGCCTGGGGGGGTCCTACAATGAGCAGTTCTTC	CASSLGGSYNEQFF
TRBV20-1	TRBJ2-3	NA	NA	TGCAGTGCTTCCGGGATGGATACGCAGTATTTT	CSASGMDTQYF
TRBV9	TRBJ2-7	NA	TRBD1	TGTGCCAGCAGCTCCGGGACAGGGTTCTCCTACGAGCAGTACTTC	CASSSGTGFSYEQYF
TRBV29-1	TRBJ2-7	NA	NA	TGCAGCGTAACAGCTAGGGATAGATCCTACGAGCAGTACTTC	CSVTARDRSYEQYF
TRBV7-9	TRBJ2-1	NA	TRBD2	TGTGCCAGCAGCAGGGGACTAGCGGACTCCTACAATGAGCAGTTCTTC	CASSRGLADSYNEQFF
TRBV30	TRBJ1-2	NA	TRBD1	TGTGCCTGGACGTTTTGGACAGGGGGTGGCTACACCTTC	CAWTFWTGGGYTF
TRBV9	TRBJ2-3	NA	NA	TGTGCCAGCAGCTACGGGAATCCAGATACGCAGTATTTT	CASSYGNPDTQYF
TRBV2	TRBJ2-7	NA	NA	TGTGCCACTCGAGCCCGAGGACTAGGGGGCGCCGAGCAGTACTTC	CATRARGLGGAEQYF
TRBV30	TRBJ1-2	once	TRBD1	TGTGCCTGGAGTTCTACCGGGACAGGGGGTGGAGGCTACACCTTC	CAWSSTGTGGGGYTF
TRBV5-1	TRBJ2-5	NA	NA	TGCGCCAGCAGCTTGGTTCAGGGTGGGGAAGAGACCCAGTACTTC	CASSLVQGGEETQYF